Below, 4 T cell receptor beta chains from the same sample are listed, as sequenced in a study of blood T cell repertoires in COVID-19. Libraries were prepared by immunoSEQ multiplex PCR; TCRdb keeps only in-frame clonotypes and omits some of them. Here the sample spans more than 250,000 clones, 65% to 85% being singletons. Source material: peripheral blood. The receptors stem from a woman aged 45-65 years with acute or convalescent COVID-19.

V usage is TRBV7-3 and J usage is TRBJ1-1; no definite D call. CDR1 is SGHTA and CDR2 is FQGTGA in the germline V gene. The CDR3 consists of 13 residues. V shed 3 bases and J shed 3 bases, with 8 bases lying between them. The CDR3 spells CASSFVEYTEAFF. The CDR3 coding sequence is TGTGCCAGCAGCTTCGTGGAGTACACTGAAGCTTTCTTT.

The rearrangement links TRBV7-8 to TRBJ1-5; 7 nucleotides agree with TRBD1. CDR3 length: 13 amino acids. Looked up from germline, CDR1 is SGHVS and CDR2 is FQNEAQ. V shed 5 bases and J 5 bases; nucleotides not matched to a gene: 3. The CDR3 nucleotides are TGTGCCAGCAGCCGGGACAGTTATCAGCCCCAGCATTTT. Amino acid sequence: CASSRDSYQPQHF.

This clone was counted once. The chain couples TRBV4-2 to TRBJ1-1, with 8 bases lining up with TRBD1. The ends lost 8 bases at V and 6 bases at J; junction bases unmatched: 35. The CDR3 has 22 amino acids. Germline loops: CDR1 LGHNA, CDR2 YNFKEQ. CDR3 nucleotide sequence: TGTGCCAGCCCCCGAATGAATTACCAGGATCAGGACAGGGCGGAGTTGGGAGCTGAAGCTTTCTTT. Its translation: CASPRMNYQDQDRAELGAEAFF.

The chain links TRBV14 to TRBJ1-5, with 10 bases fitting TRBD1. V was pared by 0 bases and J by 4 bases, with 9 bases of the junction left unmatched. This CDR3 has 18 amino acids. Germline loops: CDR1 SGHDN, CDR2 FVKESK. CDR3 DNA sequence: TGTGCCAGCAGCCAAGAAATTTGGGGACAGGGGAGAAATCAGCCCCAGCATTTT. Encoded protein: CASSQEIWGQGRNQPQHF.